These T cell receptor beta chains were read from a single sample in a study of blood T cell repertoires in COVID-19. Clones were read by immunoSEQ multiplex PCR, and TCRdb kept only the in-frame ones, dropping some. The sample lists 250,000 to 300,000 clones; more than 70% were seen once. The source material was peripheral blood. The source of these receptors is a woman aged 18 to 35 with acute or convalescent COVID-19. CDR3s include the opening cysteine and the closing phenylalanine or tryptophan.

v_call,j_call,cdr3_aa
TRBV5-4,TRBJ2-1,CASSLVGDEQFF
TRBV7-8,TRBJ2-7,CASRDPGRKAYEQYF
TRBV29-1,TRBJ2-7,CSAEGQGVGEQYF
TRBV16,TRBJ2-5,CASSQSRLAGETQYF
TRBV5-1,TRBJ1-4,CASSPSPSGHTNEKLFF
TRBV28,TRBJ2-7,CASRLGLAGTYEQYF
TRBV6-4,TRBJ2-3,CASSDSPLAGADTQYF
TRBV6-5,TRBJ2-7,CASRKRTGAYEQYF
TRBV4-3,TRBJ2-3,CASSQVRGYSTDTQYF
TRBV29-1,TRBJ2-7,CSVVPDTAYEQYF
TRBV4-3,TRBJ1-4,CASSQQKPGHLFF
TRBV18,TRBJ2-7,CASSPRRAGAGEQYF
TRBV19,TRBJ2-7,CASSSRTGDPLDVAEQYF
TRBV15,TRBJ1-4,CATSRGQGVEKLFF
TRBV5-4,TRBJ2-1,CASSPQGLLYNEQFF
TRBV19,TRBJ2-1,CASSMGLAGVVVNEQFF
TRBV9,TRBJ2-1,CASSVGLQGDEQFF
TRBV10-1,TRBJ2-1,CASSERRQGSYNEQFF
TRBV11-2,TRBJ2-3,CASSLRAGTGTTDTQYF
TRBV9,TRBJ2-1,CASSVVAVSYNEQFF
TRBV11-2,TRBJ2-3,CASSLEALVPDTQYF
TRBV7-2,TRBJ2-5,CASSGAGRGETQYF
TRBV27,TRBJ2-1,CASSLASYNEQFF
TRBV6-5,TRBJ2-7,CASSFGTGVEQYF
TRBV7-9,TRBJ2-2,CARPHSSGRNTGELFF
TRBV11-2,TRBJ1-5,CASSLAGGTNQPQHF
TRBV14,TRBJ2-7,CASSQGRTVFSYEQYF
TRBV28,TRBJ1-4,CASTILQGGEKLFF
TRBV27,TRBJ1-2,CASTTGSYGYTF
TRBV21-1,TRBJ2-7,CASSHKTGGFYEQYF
TRBV9,TRBJ2-5,CASSVNPGLAGGTQYF
TRBV7-2,TRBJ1-1,CASSYRTGMNTEAFF
TRBV6-8,TRBJ2-3,CASYSLLTGSDTQYF
TRBV19,TRBJ1-5,CASSIIGTGVDQPQHF
TRBV19,TRBJ2-1,CASSKGGRPPYNEQFF
TRBV5-4,TRBJ2-7,CASSEGRPRLDEQYF
TRBV25-1,TRBJ2-1,CASSNRRLGTGFKQFF
TRBV5-1,TRBJ2-2,CASSLVAGERLGTGELFF
TRBV10-3,TRBJ1-2,CAISEERQGAITNYGYTF
TRBV7-2,TRBJ2-2,CASSLVTANTGELFF
TRBV4-1,TRBJ2-2,CASSQVAGDTGELFF
TRBV5-4,TRBJ2-1,CASSFKTGTSGRAVQFF